This entry concerns a single T cell receptor (beta chain). The antigen is not known. This record belongs to a study of radiation and T cells in renal cell carcinoma. Broader study findings: From baseline, blood top tumor clonotypes peaked at 2 weeks post-radiation.

Some clones are missing from TCRdb's copy, which holds only in-frame ones; the method was immunoSEQ multiplex PCR. Here the sample spans roughly 160,000 clones, about nine tenths being singletons. The time point is: blood 4 weeks post-SBRT, at nephrectomy. Treatment noted: 15 Gy SBRT to primary tumor, nephrectomy 4 weeks later. Nephrectomy followed 15 Gy stereotactic body radiation by 4 weeks. Radiation-treated patients gave blood at baseline, week 2 and week 4. The patient's renal cell carcinoma had clear cell pathology. V gave up 0 bases and J gave up 3 bases, with 12 bases separating them. The CDR3 is 15 residues long. Germline assignment: CDR1 SGHRS and CDR2 YFSETQ.

The TCR comes from a woman between 45 and 65 years old with renal cell carcinoma. The chain employs TRBV5-1 and TRBJ1-1; TRBD1 might be the D (6 bases). Sequenced material: blood, taken from a patient whose treatment included radiotherapy and nephrectomy. CDR3 in DNA: TGCGCCAGCAGCTTGGAGCAGGGGTTTGACACTGAAGCTTTCTTT. Its translation is CASSLEQGFDTEAFF.